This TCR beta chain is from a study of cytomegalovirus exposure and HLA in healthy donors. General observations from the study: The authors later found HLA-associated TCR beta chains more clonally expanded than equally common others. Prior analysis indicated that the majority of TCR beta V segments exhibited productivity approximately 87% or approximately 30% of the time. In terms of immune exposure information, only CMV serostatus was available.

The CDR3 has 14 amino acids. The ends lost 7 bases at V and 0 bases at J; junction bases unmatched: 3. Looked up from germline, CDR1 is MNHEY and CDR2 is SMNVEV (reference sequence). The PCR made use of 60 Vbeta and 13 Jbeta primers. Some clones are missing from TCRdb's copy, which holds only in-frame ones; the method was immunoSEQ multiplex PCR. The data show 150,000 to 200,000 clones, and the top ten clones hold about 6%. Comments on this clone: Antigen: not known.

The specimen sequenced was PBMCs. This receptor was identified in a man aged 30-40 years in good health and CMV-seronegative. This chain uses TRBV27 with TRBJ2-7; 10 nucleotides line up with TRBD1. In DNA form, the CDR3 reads TGTGCCAGCATAGGACAGGGGGGCTCCTACGAGCAGTACTTC. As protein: CASIGQGGSYEQYF.